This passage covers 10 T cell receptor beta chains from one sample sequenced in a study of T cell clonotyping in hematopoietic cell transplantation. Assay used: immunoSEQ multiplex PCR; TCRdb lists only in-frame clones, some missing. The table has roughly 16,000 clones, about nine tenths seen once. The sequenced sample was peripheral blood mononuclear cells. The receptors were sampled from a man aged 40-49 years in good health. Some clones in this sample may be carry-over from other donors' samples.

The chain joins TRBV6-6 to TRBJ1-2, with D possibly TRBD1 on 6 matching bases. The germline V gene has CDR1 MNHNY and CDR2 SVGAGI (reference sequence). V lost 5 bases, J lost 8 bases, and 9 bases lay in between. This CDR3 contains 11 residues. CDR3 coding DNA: TGTGCCAGCAGTACAGGGTACGGCTACACCTTC. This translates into CASSTGYGYTF.

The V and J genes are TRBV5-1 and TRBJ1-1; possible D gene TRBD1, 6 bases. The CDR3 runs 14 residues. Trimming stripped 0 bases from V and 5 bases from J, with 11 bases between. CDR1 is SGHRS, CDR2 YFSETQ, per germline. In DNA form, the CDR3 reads TGCGCCAGCAGCTTGGGTCGGGGACATACTGAAGCTTTCTTT. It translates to CASSLGRGHTEAFF.

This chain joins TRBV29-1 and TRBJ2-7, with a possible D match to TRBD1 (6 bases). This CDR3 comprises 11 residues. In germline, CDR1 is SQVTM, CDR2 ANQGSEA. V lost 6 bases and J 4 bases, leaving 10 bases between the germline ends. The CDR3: CSVQQGYEQYF. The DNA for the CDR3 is TGCAGCGTCCAACAGGGTTACGAGCAGTACTTC.

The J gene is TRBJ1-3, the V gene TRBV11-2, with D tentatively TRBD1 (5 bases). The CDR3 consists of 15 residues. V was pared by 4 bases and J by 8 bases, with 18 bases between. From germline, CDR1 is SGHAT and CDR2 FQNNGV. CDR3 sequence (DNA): TGTGCCAGCAGCTCCGGGCGGGGGACTCCTGACACCATATATTTT. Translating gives CASSSGRGTPDTIYF.

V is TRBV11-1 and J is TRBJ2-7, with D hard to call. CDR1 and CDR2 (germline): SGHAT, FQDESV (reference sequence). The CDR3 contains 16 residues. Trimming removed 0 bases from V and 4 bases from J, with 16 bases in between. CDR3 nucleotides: TGTGCCAGCAGCTTAGCGAGAAGTCGACCGTCATACGAGCAGTACTTC. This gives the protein CASSLARSRPSYEQYF.

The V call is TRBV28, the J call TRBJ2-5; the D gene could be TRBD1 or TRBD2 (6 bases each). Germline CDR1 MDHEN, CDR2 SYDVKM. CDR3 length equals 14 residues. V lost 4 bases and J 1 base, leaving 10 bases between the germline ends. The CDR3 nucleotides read TGTGCCAGCAGTTGGGGGGCGGTCCAAGAGACCCAGTACTTC. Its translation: CASSWGAVQETQYF.

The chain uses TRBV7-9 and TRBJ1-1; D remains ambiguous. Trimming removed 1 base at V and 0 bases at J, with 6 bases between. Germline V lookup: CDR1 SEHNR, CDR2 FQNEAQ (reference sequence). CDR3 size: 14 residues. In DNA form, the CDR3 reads TGTGCCAGCAGCTTAGGCCAGATGAACACTGAAGCTTTCTTT. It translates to CASSLGQMNTEAFF.

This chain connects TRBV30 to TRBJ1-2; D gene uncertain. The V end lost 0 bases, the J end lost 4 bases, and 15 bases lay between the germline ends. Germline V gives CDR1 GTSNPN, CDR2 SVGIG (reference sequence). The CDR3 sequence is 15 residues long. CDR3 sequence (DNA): TGTGCCTGGAGTGTATCATTGGGGTCGAGCTATGGCTACACCTTC. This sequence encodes CAWSVSLGSSYGYTF.

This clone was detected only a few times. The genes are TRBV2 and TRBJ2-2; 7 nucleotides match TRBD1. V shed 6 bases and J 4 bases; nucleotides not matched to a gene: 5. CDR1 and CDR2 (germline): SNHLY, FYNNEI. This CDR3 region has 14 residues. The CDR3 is CASRKGATTGELFF. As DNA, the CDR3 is TGTGCCAGCAGGAAGGGGGCTACCACCGGGGAGCTGTTTTTT.

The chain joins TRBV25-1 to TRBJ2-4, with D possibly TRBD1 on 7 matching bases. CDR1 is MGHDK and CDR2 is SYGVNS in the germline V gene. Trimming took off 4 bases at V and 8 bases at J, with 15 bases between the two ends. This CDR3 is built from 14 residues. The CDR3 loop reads CASSVAAQGDIQYF. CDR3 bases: TGTGCCAGCAGTGTAGCGGCTCAGGGGGACATTCAGTACTTC.